Each of the 30 T cell receptor beta chains below was sequenced from the same sample in a study of blood T cells in healthy people across ages. Combining a sample-barcoded 5' primer with a J-beta primer mix, a second PCR ran for about 7 to 12 cycles. TCRdb recomputed calls from the 5' RACE reads with MiXCR, one row per CDR3 protein. The sample consists of some 920,000 distinct CDR3 sequences, roughly 50% of them appearing once. The sample comprised blood. The receptor set was obtained from a woman aged 55-69 years in good health.

The CDR3 coding sequence is TGTGCCAGCAGCCCGCAAGAGACAGGGTATCAGCCCCAGCATTTT. It is translated as CASSPQETGYQPQHF. The V gene is TRBV7-2, the J gene TRBJ1-5; the match to TRBD1 covers 7 bases. Germline V lookup: CDR1 SGHTA, CDR2 FQGNSA. The ends lost 5 bases at V and 5 bases at J; junction bases unmatched: 9. This CDR3 has 15 residues.

V usage is TRBV29-1 and J usage is TRBJ1-2, with D unresolved. The CDR3 extends over 14 amino acids. From germline, CDR1 is SQVTM and CDR2 ANQGSEA. The germline V and J ends were trimmed by 1 base and 3 bases, with 12 bases remaining between them. The CDR3 protein is CSVEGPYKDYGYTF. DNA for the CDR3: TGCAGCGTTGAAGGGCCCTACAAGGACTATGGCTACACCTTC.

This rearrangement joins TRBV5-1 to TRBJ2-1; the D gene could be TRBD1 or TRBD2 (5 bases each). V was shortened by 0 bases and J by 5 bases, with 12 bases between the two germline ends. Germline loops: CDR1 SGHRS, CDR2 YFSETQ. This CDR3 region has 15 residues. Here the CDR3 DNA reads TGCGCCAGCAGCTTGGCCCGGGGCCTCGACAATGAGCAGTTCTTC. It encodes CASSLARGLDNEQFF. Based on the CDR3 plus reference TRBV5-1 and TRBJ2-1, the full variable domain is KAGVTQTPRYLIKTRGQQVTLSCSPISGHRSVSWYQQTPGQGLQFLFEYFSETQRNKGNFPGRFSGRQFSNSRSEMNVSTLELGDSALYLCASSLARGLDNEQFFGPGTRLTVL.

This rearrangement joins TRBV7-9 to TRBJ2-5, with D perhaps matching TRBD1 (6 bases). This CDR3 region has 15 residues. The V gene lost 5 bases and the J gene lost 5 bases, with 18 bases spanning the gap. CDR1 SEHNR and CDR2 FQNEAQ come from the germline V gene (reference sequence). CDR3: CASSPKQGTDETQYF. CDR3 coding DNA: TGTGCCAGCAGCCCCAAACAGGGCACGGATGAGACCCAGTACTTC.

This clonotype was detected only a few times. The chain has TRBV29-1 and TRBJ2-3; D remains ambiguous. Germline CDR1 reads SQVTM; CDR2 reads ANQGSEA. The germline V and J ends were trimmed by 7 bases and 6 bases, with 11 bases remaining between them. The CDR3 runs to 11 residues. CDR3 amino acids: CSALPRDTQYF. DNA of the CDR3: TGCAGCGCCCTCCCCCGGGATACGCAGTATTTT.

The rearrangement uses TRBV27 and TRBJ2-1; D is unclear. The J call could be wrong; TRBJ2-7 is a better fit for the DNA end. The CDR3 runs to 15 residues. Per germline, CDR1 MNHEY and CDR2 SMNVEV (reference sequence). CDR3 residues: CASSSVRSSYNEQYF. CDR3 DNA sequence: TGTGCCAGCAGTTCTGTCCGAAGCTCCTACAATGAGCAGTACTTC.

Many counts were recorded for this clonotype. This chain joins TRBV29-1 and TRBJ2-3, with 8 bases lining up with TRBD1. From germline, CDR1 is SQVTM and CDR2 ANQGSEA. V shed 6 bases, J shed 2 bases, and the junction held 4 bases outside the gene matches. The CDR3 is 13 residues long. The CDR3 here is CSVGQGATDTQYF. CDR3 DNA sequence: TGCAGCGTCGGACAGGGAGCCACAGATACGCAGTATTTT.

The V call is TRBV3-1, the J call TRBJ1-1; a weak D match, TRBD1 (6 bases). Germline V CDR1 and CDR2: LGHDT, YNNKEL (reference sequence). The V end was cut by 9 bases, the J end by 8 bases, with 13 bases between. CDR3 length: 11 amino acids. CDR3 sequence: CASKGGREAFF. CDR3 nucleotide sequence: TGTGCCAGTAAGGGGGGCAGGGAAGCTTTCTTT.

There are a few counts of this clonotype. The genes are TRBV14 and TRBJ2-5, with D hard to call. The CDR3 is 12 residues long. Trimming took 0 bases from V and 7 from J, leaving 6 bases between them. Germline-derived CDR1 and CDR2 are SGHDN and FVKESK. DNA for the CDR3: TGTGCCAGCAGCCAAGATCGGAGGACCCAGTACTTC. Its protein product is CASSQDRRTQYF. Full variable domain (outside the CDR3, taken from reference TRBV14 and TRBJ2-5): EAGVTQFPSHSVIEKGQTVTLRCDPISGHDNLYWYRRVMGKEIKFLLHFVKESKQDESGMPNNRFLAERTGGTYSTLKVQPAELEDSGVYFCASSQDRRTQYFGPGTRLLVL.

This clonotype was observed a few times. V is TRBV6-6 and J is TRBJ2-5; D is ambiguous. The CDR3 totals 12 residues. Germline assignment: CDR1 MNHNY and CDR2 SVGAGI (reference sequence). V gave up 8 bases and J gave up 2 bases, with 9 bases separating them. The DNA of the CDR3 is TGTGCCAGCGCTTTGAGGCAAGAGACCCAGTACTTC. Its translation: CASALRQETQYF.

The rearrangement joins TRBV28 to TRBJ2-1, with 14 bases fitting TRBD2. CDR1 and CDR2 (germline): MDHEN, SYDVKM. V lost 5 bases and J lost 8; bases outside the gene matches: 8. This CDR3 region has 16 residues. The CDR3 sequence: CASSLLGLAGADEQFF. CDR3 DNA sequence: TGTGCCAGCAGTCTCTTGGGACTAGCGGGAGCGGATGAGCAGTTCTTC.

V gene TRBV5-1 combines with J gene TRBJ2-7; 8 bases fit TRBD1. The tail of the sequence fits TRBJ2-5 better, so the J call may be wrong. This CDR3 has 16 residues. The germline gives CDR1 SGHRS, CDR2 YFSETQ. The CDR3 coding sequence is TGCGCCAGCAGCTTGGCCGGGACAGGAATTCGAGAGACCCAGTACTTC. This encodes CASSLAGTGIRETQYF.

The chain couples TRBV6-1 to TRBJ2-2, with 7 bases matching TRBD1. With V trimmed by 1 base and J by 7 bases, 6 bases remained unmatched. The CDR3 has 15 residues. Per the germline V gene, CDR1 is MNHNS and CDR2 is SASEGT. CDR3 region: CASSEVARGNGELFF. The CDR3 DNA reads as TGTGCCAGCAGTGAAGTTGCCAGGGGGAACGGGGAGCTGTTTTTT.

The rearrangement uses TRBV7-3 and TRBJ2-7; D may be TRBD2 (5 bases). The V end was cut by 2 bases, the J end by 2 bases, with 10 bases between. The germline gives CDR1 SGHTA, CDR2 FQGTGA. The CDR3 contains 14 residues. CDR3 amino acids: CASSLQSGPYEQYF. The DNA of the CDR3 is TGTGCCAGCAGCTTACAGAGCGGTCCCTACGAGCAGTACTTC.

This chain connects TRBV29-1 to TRBJ2-4; no firm D call. V lost 4 bases to trimming and J lost 1 base, with 8 bases between them. CDR1 and CDR2 from the germline V gene are SQVTM and ANQGSEA. The CDR3 is 13 residues long. CDR3 protein: CSVGRSAKNIQYF. The CDR3 DNA reads TGCAGCGTTGGGAGATCTGCCAAAAACATTCAGTACTTC.

This chain joins TRBV30 and TRBJ2-6; TRBD2 matches 12 bases. The CDR3 is 17 residues long. The ends lost 6 bases at V and 2 bases at J; junction bases unmatched: 8. Looked up from germline, CDR1 is GTSNPN and CDR2 is SVGIG (reference sequence). DNA of the CDR3: TGTGCCTGCCGGGTGACTAGCGGGAGAACTGGGGCCAACGTCCTGACTTTC. Translating it yields CACRVTSGRTGANVLTF.

The V gene is TRBV5-5, the J gene TRBJ2-1, with 7 bases identical to TRBD2. The CDR3 totals 16 residues. V trimming: 2 bases; J trimming: 5 bases; junction bases outside the gene matches: 10. The germline CDR1 and CDR2 sequences are SGHKS and YYEKEE (reference sequence). CDR3 residues: CASSFPRLAENNEQFF. CDR3 DNA: TGTGCCAGCAGCTTTCCCCGTCTAGCGGAGAACAATGAGCAGTTCTTC.

The table lists this clonotype with a few counts. The chain links TRBV7-9 to TRBJ1-4; TRBD1 aligns across 10 bases. Germline V lookup: CDR1 SEHNR, CDR2 FQNEAQ (reference sequence). This CDR3 has 16 amino acids. Unmatched junction bases numbered 8, after V lost 5 bases and J lost 5 bases. CDR3 DNA: TGTGCCAGCAGCCACGGACAGGGGGGATGGAATGAAAAACTGTTTTTT. Encoded protein: CASSHGQGGWNEKLFF.

V gene TRBV28 combines with J gene TRBJ2-4; 7 nucleotides align to TRBD1. TRBJ2-7 explains the end of the DNA better; the J call may be wrong. Germline lookup yields CDR1 MDHEN and CDR2 SYDVKM. CDR3 size: 14 residues. CDR3 DNA: TGTGCCAGCAGACAAACAGGGGACACCTACGAGCAGTACTTC. Protein sequence: CASRQTGDTYEQYF.

This clonotype was recorded a few times. V usage is TRBV20-1 and J usage is TRBJ2-7, with 13 bases that match TRBD2. The junction had 8 bases not matched to a gene; V was cut back by 4 bases and J by 5 bases. The germline gives CDR1 DFQATT, CDR2 SNEGSKA (reference sequence). The CDR3 contains 15 residues. The CDR3 nucleotides read TGCAGTGCTACTCTCCCGGGACTAGCGGGAAACGAGCAGTACTTC. It translates to CSATLPGLAGNEQYF.

This sequence joins TRBV7-7 and TRBJ2-1; 12 nucleotides line up with TRBD2. The V gene's germline CDR1 is SSHAT and CDR2 FNYEAQ (reference sequence). With V trimmed by 9 bases and J by 4 bases, 13 bases remained unmatched. This CDR3 contains 17 residues. In nucleotides, the CDR3 is TGTGCCAGATCCGGGACTAGCGGGCTCCTGGGGTACAATGAGCAGTTCTTC. This encodes CARSGTSGLLGYNEQFF.

The chain links TRBV12-3 or TRBV12-4 to TRBJ1-1; D gene ambiguous. The CDR3 has 14 residues. V was trimmed by 1 base and J by 0 bases, leaving 6 bases between them. The CDR3 protein is CASSLGLLNTEAFF. CDR3 bases: TGTGCCAGCAGTTTAGGGCTACTGAACACTGAAGCTTTCTTT.

The genes are TRBV20-1 and TRBJ2-4; D may correspond to TRBD1 or TRBD2 (5 bases each). Trimming stripped 3 bases from V and 2 bases from J, with 8 bases between. The CDR3 is 13 amino acids. Per the germline V gene, CDR1 is DFQATT and CDR2 is SNEGSKA (reference sequence). CDR3 sequence: CSASSGPKNIQYF. The CDR3 DNA reads as TGCAGTGCTAGTTCGGGACCCAAAAACATTCAGTACTTC.

The V and J genes are TRBV29-1 and TRBJ2-1; D unclear. The end of the DNA aligns better with TRBJ2-7, so the J call may be wrong. This CDR3 comprises 15 residues. Germline CDR1 is SQVTM and CDR2 is ANQGSEA. The CDR3 DNA sequence: TGCAGCGTCGACCAGGACCCCAAGGCATACAATGAGCAGTACTTC. Its translation: CSVDQDPKAYNEQYF.

The J gene is TRBJ2-5, the V gene TRBV7-2; D uncertain. Germline lookup yields CDR1 SGHTA and CDR2 FQGNSA. The CDR3 spans 14 residues. V was shortened by 6 bases and J by 2 bases, with 13 bases between the two germline ends. The CDR3: CASSQDPTQETQYF. The CDR3 coding sequence is TGTGCCAGCAGTCAGGACCCTACTCAAGAGACCCAGTACTTC.

This clonotype was detected a few times. The chain couples TRBV2 to TRBJ2-5; 10 nucleotides align to TRBD2. The V gene's germline CDR1 is SNHLY and CDR2 FYNNEI. This CDR3 comprises 17 residues. Trimming at V came to 3 bases and at J to 5 bases, leaving 12 bases not matched to a gene. The CDR3 region has the DNA TGTGCCAGCAGTGATACACTCGGACTAGCGGAGGGGGAGACCCAGTACTTC. As protein: CASSDTLGLAEGETQYF.

V and J are TRBV20-1 and TRBJ2-3; 8 nucleotides align to TRBD2. CDR3 length: 14 residues. Germline V gene lookup returns CDR1 DFQATT and CDR2 SNEGSKA (reference sequence). V was pared by 3 bases and J by 4 bases, with 6 bases of the junction left unmatched. The CDR3 spells CSASTGGIADTQYF. The DNA for the CDR3 is TGCAGTGCTAGTACGGGGGGGATTGCAGATACGCAGTATTTT.

Comments on this clonotype: One end of the junction does not line up with germline, which may come from a read error. V and J are TRBV27 and TRBJ2-6, with D unresolved. This CDR3 spans 13 amino acids. Germline lookup yields CDR1 MNHEY and CDR2 SMNVEV (reference sequence). CDR3 protein: CASSYQRADVLTF. The CDR3, as DNA: TGTGCCAGCAGCTATCAAAGGGCCGACGTCCTGACTTTC.

This clonotype was detected a few times. The chain links TRBV12-3 or TRBV12-4 to TRBJ2-2; D is unresolved. This CDR3 spans 14 amino acids. V dropped 6 bases and J dropped 1 base, with 9 bases sitting between them. DNA for the CDR3: TGTGCCAGCAGGCCGCCGGGGAACACCGGGGAGCTGTTTTTT. Its translation is CASRPPGNTGELFF.

The chain recombines TRBV15 with TRBJ2-3; no clear D. The CDR3 is 13 residues long. Trimming cost V 0 bases and J 6 bases, with 7 bases left between them. CDR1 and CDR2 from the germline V gene are LNHNV and YYDKDF (reference sequence). The DNA of the CDR3 is TGTGCCACCAGCAGAGATGCGCCGGATACGCAGTATTTT. Translation gives CATSRDAPDTQYF.